This record covers a single T cell receptor beta chain. Naive CD8 cells lacked CD45RO and underwent positive selection for CCR7, leaving out terminally differentiated effector memory CD45RA+ cells. There are 14 residues in the CDR3. V shed 1 base and J shed 6 bases, with 10 bases lying between them. From germline, CDR1 is SGHVS and CDR2 FNYEAQ. This specimen comes from a study of shared clonotypes between healthy human individuals. The method was immunoSEQ multiplex PCR; TCRdb's version includes in-frame clones alone and lacks a portion of them. The data contain just over 2,000,000 clones, just under 95% of them singletons.

The V and J genes are TRBV7-6 and TRBJ1-5; no clear D. The sample taken for sequencing was naive CD8+ T cells sorted from blood. This receptor was taken from a man in his late teens or twenties in good health. The CDR3 loop reads CASSLGNPGQPQHF. The DNA of the CDR3 is TGTGCCAGCAGCTTAGGCAATCCGGGTCAGCCCCAGCATTTT.